One sample yielded the 20 T cell receptor beta chains listed below, sequenced in a study of somatic mutations in cytotoxic T cells in rheumatoid arthritis. This table comes from immunoSEQ multiplex PCR, and its TCRdb copy is limited to in-frame clones, with some not included. The sample lists fewer than 40,000 clones, around 83% occurring once. Material: CD8+ T cells sorted from blood. Receptors originate from an adult with rheumatoid arthritis.

The rearrangement joins TRBV28 to TRBJ1-2; D gene uncertain. CDR1 MDHEN and CDR2 SYDVKM come from the germline V gene. This CDR3 contains 13 residues. V was trimmed by 5 bases and J by 8 bases, leaving 15 bases between them. The CDR3 bases are TGTGCCAGCAGTCATGGCGAAGGAGCGGGCTACACCTTC. It translates to CASSHGEGAGYTF.

V is TRBV6-5 and J is TRBJ1-2, with 8 nucleotides matching TRBD1. V lost 7 bases, J lost 5 bases, and 12 bases stayed unmatched. In germline, CDR1 is MNHEY, CDR2 SVGAGI. The CDR3 has 15 residues. The CDR3 loop reads CASIGGAGGQYGYTF. The CDR3 DNA reads TGTGCCAGCATCGGCGGGGCAGGGGGCCAATATGGCTACACCTTC.

This chain links TRBV5-6 with TRBJ2-3; no definite D call. The germline CDR1 and CDR2 sequences are SGHDT and YYEEEE. The CDR3 totals 15 residues. The V end was cut by 0 bases, the J end by 1 base, with 9 bases between. CDR3 protein: CASSLDTLGTDTQYF. The CDR3 bases are TGTGCCAGCAGCTTGGACACTTTAGGCACAGATACGCAGTATTTT.

This clone was recorded a few times. The rearrangement links TRBV9 to TRBJ1-2; no clear D. Germline CDR1 and CDR2: SGDLS and YYNGEE. The CDR3 is 16 amino acids. The V end lost 0 bases, the J end lost 6 bases, and 18 bases lay between the germline ends. CDR3 loop: CASSVDIEGRNNGYTF. The CDR3 DNA follows: TGTGCCAGCAGCGTAGATATTGAGGGCAGAAATAATGGCTACACCTTC.

The V call is TRBV10-3, the J call TRBJ1-2, with unresolved D. The CDR3 is made up of 18 amino acids. Germline-derived CDR1 and CDR2 are ENHRY and SYGVKD. V gave up 0 bases and J gave up 4 bases, with 21 bases separating them. CDR3 region: CAISESLLFGRHGYGYTF. DNA for the CDR3: TGTGCCATCAGTGAGTCCCTCCTTTTTGGCAGACACGGCTATGGCTACACCTTC.

This chain uses TRBV27 with TRBJ2-3; 7 positions match TRBD1. This CDR3 spans 18 amino acids. V was pared by 5 bases and J by 4 bases, with 18 bases of the junction left unmatched. Germline V gene data show CDR1 as MNHEY and CDR2 as SMNVEV (reference sequence). The CDR3, as DNA: TGTGCCAGCAGTCTCTACGCTAGGGGGCGAGGAATCGCAGATACGCAGTATTTT. It encodes CASSLYARGRGIADTQYF.

This chain joins TRBV29-1 and TRBJ1-1; 10 positions agree with TRBD1. The trim removed 6 bases at V and 7 bases at J, leaving 5 bases unmatched. The CDR3 runs to 12 residues. Germline values: CDR1 SQVTM, CDR2 ANQGSEA. Written as DNA, the CDR3 is TGCAGCGTGACAGGGGGCTTGGGTGAAGCTTTCTTT. Translated, it gives CSVTGGLGEAFF.

This clone was detected only a few times. The chain couples TRBV11-3 to TRBJ2-7; D gene ambiguous. Trimming took 5 bases from V and 3 from J, leaving 11 bases between them. Looked up from germline, CDR1 is SGHNT and CDR2 is YENEEA. CDR3 length: 13 amino acids. This CDR3 reads CASSDPLGYEQYF. Here the CDR3 DNA reads TGTGCCAGCAGCGACCCCCTCGGCTACGAGCAGTACTTC. The whole variable domain, remainder taken from reference TRBV11-3 and TRBJ2-7, is EAGVVQSPRYKIIEKKQPVAFWCNPISGHNTLYWYLQNLGQGPELLIRYENEEAVDDSQLPKDRFSAERLKGVDSTLKIQPAELGDSAVYLCASSDPLGYEQYFGPGTRLTVT.

The J gene is TRBJ1-1, the V gene TRBV7-9; D possibly corresponds to TRBD1 (6 bases). Per germline, CDR1 SEHNR and CDR2 FQNEAQ (reference sequence). The CDR3 is 14 amino acids. V lost 5 bases to trimming and J lost 4 bases, with 14 bases between them. This CDR3 reads CASSRVDRLTEAFF. In DNA, the CDR3 is TGTGCCAGCAGCCGTGTCGACAGGCTCACTGAAGCTTTCTTT.

The chain couples TRBV30 to TRBJ1-5; D remains unclear. CDR3 size: 15 residues. Germline CDR1 and CDR2: GTSNPN and SVGIG (reference sequence). Trimming took off 0 bases at V and 2 bases at J, with 11 bases between the two ends. The CDR3 bases are TGTGCCTGGAGTGTCGGAAGAGGAGGCAATCAGCCCCAGCATTTT. It specifies CAWSVGRGGNQPQHF.

The rearrangement joins TRBV6-6 to TRBJ2-7; 8 positions agree with TRBD1. V was pared by 2 bases and J by 4 bases, with 7 bases of the junction left unmatched. Per germline, CDR1 MNHNY and CDR2 SVGAGI (reference sequence). CDR3 length: 15 amino acids. The CDR3 DNA follows: TGTGCCAGCAGTTACGCAGGGGGCCTACAATACGAGCAGTACTTC. Amino acids: CASSYAGGLQYEQYF.

This clone was seen a single time. V usage is TRBV7-9 and J usage is TRBJ2-1; D remains unclear. Per germline, CDR1 SEHNR and CDR2 FQNEAQ (reference sequence). The length of the CDR3 is 13 residues. Deletions cut 1 base from V and 7 bases from J, with 8 bases between. This CDR3 reads CASSLVVRNEQFF. The CDR3 DNA follows: TGTGCCAGCAGCTTAGTTGTGAGGAATGAGCAGTTCTTC. The full variable domain, its missing parts supplied by reference TRBV7-9 and TRBJ2-1, is DTGVSQNPRHKITKRGQNVTFRCDPISEHNRLYWYRQTLGQGPEFLTYFQNEAQLEKSRLLSDRFSAERPKGSFSTLEIQRTEQGDSAMYLCASSLVVRNEQFFGPGTRLTVL.

The J gene is TRBJ2-4, the V gene TRBV5-1, with TRBD2 as a possible D gene (5 bases). The CDR3 contains 16 residues. The ends were cut back, 0 bases at V and 6 bases at J, with 16 bases in the middle. The germline V gene has CDR1 SGHRS and CDR2 YFSETQ. The CDR3 reads CASSLDRAPSLNIQYF. CDR3 in DNA: TGCGCCAGCAGCTTGGATCGGGCCCCTAGCTTAAACATTCAGTACTTC.

This clone turned up a few times. J is TRBJ1-1 and V is TRBV30; D call uncertain. The germline gives CDR1 GTSNPN, CDR2 SVGIG (reference sequence). V was cut by 4 bases and J by 1 base, with 7 bases left in between. CDR3 length equals 12 residues. The CDR3 sequence: CAWNTENTEAFF. DNA for the CDR3: TGTGCCTGGAACACAGAGAACACTGAAGCTTTCTTT.

This clone was counted between two and nine times. This rearrangement joins TRBV5-1 to TRBJ2-3, with D unclear. CDR1 and CDR2 (germline): SGHRS, YFSETQ. This CDR3 contains 13 residues. Between the trimmed V and J ends, which lost 0 bases and 5 bases, there was a span of 7 bases. CDR3 region: CASSLGPGDTQYF. CDR3 coding DNA: TGCGCCAGCAGCTTGGGACCTGGAGATACGCAGTATTTT.

The chain joins TRBV5-5 to TRBJ2-7; D gene ambiguous. Per germline, CDR1 SGHKS and CDR2 YYEKEE (reference sequence). CDR3 length: 14 amino acids. Trimming left V 4 bases short and J 2 bases short, with 13 bases between. CDR3 loop: CASSPTHSAYEQYF. In DNA form, the CDR3 reads TGTGCCAGCAGCCCGACACATTCTGCCTACGAGCAGTACTTC.

CDR3 coding DNA: TGTGCCAGCAGCCCCTCGGCTAGCGGGGGCACAGATACGCAGTATTTT. Translating it yields CASSPSASGGTDTQYF. The V and J genes are TRBV6-4 and TRBJ2-3; 9 positions agree with TRBD2. The V gene end was trimmed by 6 bases and the J gene end by 1 base; junction bases not matched to a gene: 8. This CDR3 contains 16 residues. CDR1 and CDR2 (germline): MRHNA, SNTAGT.

This clone was detected only a few times. The genes are TRBV4-2 and TRBJ2-7; the match to TRBD2 covers 11 bases. V lost 0 bases, J lost 2 bases, and 0 bases stayed unmatched. CDR3 length: 15 amino acids. Germline CDR1 reads LGHNA; CDR2 reads YNFKEQ. The CDR3 reads CASSQELAGAYEQYF. The DNA for the CDR3 is TGTGCCAGCAGCCAAGAACTAGCGGGGGCCTACGAGCAGTACTTC.

The V and J genes are TRBV2 and TRBJ1-2, with TRBD1 as a possible D gene (5 bases). The CDR3 is made up of 11 amino acids. Germline CDR1 is SNHLY and CDR2 is FYNNEI. The V and J ends lost 6 bases and 3 bases respectively, with 5 bases between them. CDR3 protein: CASSRDYGYTF. In DNA form, the CDR3 reads TGTGCCAGCAGCAGGGACTATGGCTACACCTTC.

V usage is TRBV4-3 and J usage is TRBJ2-3; maybe TRBD2 (6 bases). This CDR3 spans 16 amino acids. Trimming cost V 4 bases and J 7 bases, with 21 bases left between them. The germline CDR1 and CDR2 sequences are LGHNA and YSLEER. The DNA of the CDR3 is TGCGCCAGCAGCCTCTCGACTAGTTTAGAGGGAAATACGCAGTATTTT. The encoded protein is CASSLSTSLEGNTQYF.